Ten or more counts support the clone carrying this TCR beta chain. This sample was taken from a study of neurological immune-mediated disorders. The CDR3 has 15 amino acids. Germline CDR1 is SGHRS and CDR2 is YFSETQ. With 0 bases removed from V and 10 bases from J, the gap between germline ends came to 17 bases. TCRdb processed the 5' RACE reads anew with MiXCR; each CDR3 protein has one entry. The table shows tens of thousands of distinct CDR3 sequences, with more than 3.5% occurring only once. The source of this sequence is a man in his fifties or sixties with multiple sclerosis. The specimen sequenced was PBMCs. The V call is TRBV5-1, the J call TRBJ2-1; weak D call: TRBD2 (7 bases). CDR3 sequence (DNA): TGCGCCAGCAGCTTGGCCGCGGGGGCCGTTGGGGAGCAGTTCTTC. This encodes CASSLAAGAVGEQFF.